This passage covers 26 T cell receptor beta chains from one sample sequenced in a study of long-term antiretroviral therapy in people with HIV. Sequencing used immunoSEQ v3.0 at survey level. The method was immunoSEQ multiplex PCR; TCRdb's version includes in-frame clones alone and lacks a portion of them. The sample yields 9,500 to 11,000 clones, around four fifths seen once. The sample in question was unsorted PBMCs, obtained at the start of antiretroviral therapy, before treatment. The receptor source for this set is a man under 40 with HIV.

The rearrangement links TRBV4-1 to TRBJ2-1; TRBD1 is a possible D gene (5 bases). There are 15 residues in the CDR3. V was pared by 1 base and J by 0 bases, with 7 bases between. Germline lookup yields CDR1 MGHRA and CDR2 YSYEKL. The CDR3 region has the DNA TGCGCCAGCAGCCAAGTAGGGGACTCCTACAATGAGCAGTTCTTC. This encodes CASSQVGDSYNEQFF.

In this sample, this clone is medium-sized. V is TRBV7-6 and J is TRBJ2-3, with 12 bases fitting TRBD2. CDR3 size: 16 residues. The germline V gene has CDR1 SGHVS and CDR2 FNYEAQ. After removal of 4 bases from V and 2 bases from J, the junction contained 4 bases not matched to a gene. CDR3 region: CASSSGLAGLTDTQYF. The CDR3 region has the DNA TGTGCCAGCAGCTCGGGACTAGCGGGCCTCACAGATACGCAGTATTTT.

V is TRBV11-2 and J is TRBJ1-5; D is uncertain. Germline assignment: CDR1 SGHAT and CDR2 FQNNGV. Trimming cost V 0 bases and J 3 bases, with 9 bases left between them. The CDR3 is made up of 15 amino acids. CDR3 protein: CASSLEPTNNQPQHF. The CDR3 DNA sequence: TGTGCCAGCAGCTTAGAGCCAACCAACAATCAGCCCCAGCATTTT.

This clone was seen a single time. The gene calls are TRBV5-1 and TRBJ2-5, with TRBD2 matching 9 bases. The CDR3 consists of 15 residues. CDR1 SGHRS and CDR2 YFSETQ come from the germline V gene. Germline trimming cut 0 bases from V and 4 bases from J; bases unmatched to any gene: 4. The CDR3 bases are TGCGCCAGCAGCTTGGATAGCGGGGGATTAGAGACCCAGTACTTC. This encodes CASSLDSGGLETQYF.

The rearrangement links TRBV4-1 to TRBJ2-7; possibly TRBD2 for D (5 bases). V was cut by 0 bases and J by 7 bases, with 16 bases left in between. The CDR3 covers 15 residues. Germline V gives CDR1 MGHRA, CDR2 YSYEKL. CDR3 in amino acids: CASSQDRLAPGEQYF. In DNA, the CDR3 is TGCGCCAGCAGCCAAGATCGGCTAGCCCCGGGGGAGCAGTACTTC.

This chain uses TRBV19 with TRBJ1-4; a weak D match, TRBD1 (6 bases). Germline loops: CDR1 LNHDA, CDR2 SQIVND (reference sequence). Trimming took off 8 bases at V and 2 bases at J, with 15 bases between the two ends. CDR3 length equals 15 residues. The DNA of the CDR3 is TGTGCCAGTGGTGGCAGGGGCTTTACTAATGAAAAACTGTTTTTT. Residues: CASGGRGFTNEKLFF. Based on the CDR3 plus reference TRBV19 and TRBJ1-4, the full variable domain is DGGITQSPKYLFRKEGQNVTLSCEQNLNHDAMYWYRQDPGQGLRLIYYSQIVNDFQKGDIAEGYSVSREKKESFPLTVTSAQKNPTAFYLCASGGRGFTNEKLFFGSGTQLSVL.

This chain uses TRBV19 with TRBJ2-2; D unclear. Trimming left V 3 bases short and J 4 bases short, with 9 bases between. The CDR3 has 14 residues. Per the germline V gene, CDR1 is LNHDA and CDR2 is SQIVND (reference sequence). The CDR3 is CASSISRATGELFF. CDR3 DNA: TGTGCCAGTAGTATTAGTAGGGCCACCGGGGAGCTGTTTTTT. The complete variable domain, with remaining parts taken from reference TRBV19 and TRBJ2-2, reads DGGITQSPKYLFRKEGQNVTLSCEQNLNHDAMYWYRQDPGQGLRLIYYSQIVNDFQKGDIAEGYSVSREKKESFPLTVTSAQKNPTAFYLCASSISRATGELFFGEGSRLTVL.

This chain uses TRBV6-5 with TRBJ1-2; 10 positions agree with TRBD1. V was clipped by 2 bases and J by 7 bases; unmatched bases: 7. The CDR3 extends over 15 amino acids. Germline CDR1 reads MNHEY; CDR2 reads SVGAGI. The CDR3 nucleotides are TGTGCCAGCAGTTACACGACAGGGGGCGGTTTTGGCTACACCTTC. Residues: CASSYTTGGGFGYTF.

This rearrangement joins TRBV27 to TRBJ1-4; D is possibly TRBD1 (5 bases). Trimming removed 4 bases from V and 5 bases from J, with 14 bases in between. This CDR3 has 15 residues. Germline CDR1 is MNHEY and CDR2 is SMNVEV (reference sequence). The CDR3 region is CASSSTGTGNEKLFF. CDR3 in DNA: TGTGCCAGCAGTTCCACCGGGACGGGAAATGAAAAACTGTTTTTT.

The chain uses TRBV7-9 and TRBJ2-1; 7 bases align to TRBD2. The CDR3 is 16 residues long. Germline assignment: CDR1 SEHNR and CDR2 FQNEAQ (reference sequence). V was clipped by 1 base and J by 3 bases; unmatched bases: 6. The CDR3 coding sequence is TGTGCCAGCAGCTTAGGGGGCGGGAGTTACTACAATGAGCAGTTCTTC. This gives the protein CASSLGGGSYYNEQFF. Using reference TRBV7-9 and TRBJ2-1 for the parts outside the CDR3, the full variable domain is DTGVSQNPRHKITKRGQNVTFRCDPISEHNRLYWYRQTLGQGPEFLTYFQNEAQLEKSRLLSDRFSAERPKGSFSTLEIQRTEQGDSAMYLCASSLGGGSYYNEQFFGPGTRLTVL.

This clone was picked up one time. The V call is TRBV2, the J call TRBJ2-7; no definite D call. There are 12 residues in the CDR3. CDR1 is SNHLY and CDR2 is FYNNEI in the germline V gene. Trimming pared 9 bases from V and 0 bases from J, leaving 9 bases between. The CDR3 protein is CASRISSYEQYF. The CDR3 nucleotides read TGTGCCAGTCGTATTAGCTCCTACGAGCAGTACTTC.

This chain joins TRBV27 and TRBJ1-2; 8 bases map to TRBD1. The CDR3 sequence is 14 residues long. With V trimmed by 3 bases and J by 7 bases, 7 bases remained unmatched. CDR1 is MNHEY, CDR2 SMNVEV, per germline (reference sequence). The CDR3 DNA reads TGTGCCAGCAGTTTCCGGACAGGGCCGGGTGGCTACACCTTC. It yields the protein CASSFRTGPGGYTF.

CDR3 sequence (DNA): TGTGCCAGCAGCTTCGACAGTAACACCATATATTTT. Protein product: CASSFDSNTIYF. J is TRBJ1-3 and V is TRBV6-5, with D possibly being TRBD1 (5 bases). The germline CDR1 and CDR2 sequences are MNHEY and SVGAGI. V lost 6 bases and J lost 7, with 10 bases in between. The length of the CDR3 is 12 residues.

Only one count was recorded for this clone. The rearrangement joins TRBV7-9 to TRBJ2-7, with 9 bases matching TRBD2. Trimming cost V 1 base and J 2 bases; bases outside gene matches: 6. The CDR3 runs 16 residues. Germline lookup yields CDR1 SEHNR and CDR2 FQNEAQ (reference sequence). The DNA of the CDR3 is TGTGCCAGCAGCTTAGTCGGCGGGAGGGTCCCCTACGAGCAGTACTTC. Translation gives CASSLVGGRVPYEQYF.

The DNA for the CDR3 is TGTGCCAGCAGCGACCGGTCAACCTACGAGCAGTACTTC. Translating gives CASSDRSTYEQYF. The rearrangement links TRBV6-6 to TRBJ2-7, with D hard to call. Germline lookup yields CDR1 MNHNY and CDR2 SVGAGI (reference sequence). Trimming shortened V by 6 bases and J by 2 bases, and 11 bases separated the two germline ends. This CDR3 contains 13 residues.

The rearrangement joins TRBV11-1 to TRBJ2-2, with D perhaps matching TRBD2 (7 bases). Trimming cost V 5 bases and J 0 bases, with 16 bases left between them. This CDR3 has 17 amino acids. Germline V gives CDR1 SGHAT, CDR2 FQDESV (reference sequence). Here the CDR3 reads CASSPRGGASNTGELFF. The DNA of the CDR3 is TGTGCCAGCAGCCCCCGAGGGGGGGCGTCGAACACCGGGGAGCTGTTTTTT.

The CDR3 DNA reads TGTGCCTGGAGTCGGGACAGGGTCAGGAGTTCTACCGGGGAGCTGTTTTTT. This sequence encodes CAWSRDRVRSSTGELFF. This chain links TRBV30 with TRBJ2-2, with 9 nucleotides matching TRBD1. Trimming cost V 2 bases and J 5 bases; bases outside gene matches: 12. This CDR3 has 17 amino acids. The germline V gene has CDR1 GTSNPN and CDR2 SVGIG (reference sequence).

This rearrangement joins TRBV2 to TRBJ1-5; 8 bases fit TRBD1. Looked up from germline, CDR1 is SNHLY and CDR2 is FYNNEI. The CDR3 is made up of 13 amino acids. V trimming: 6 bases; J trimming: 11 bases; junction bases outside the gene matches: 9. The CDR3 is CASSGQGTTAQHF. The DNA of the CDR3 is TGTGCCAGCAGCGGACAGGGAACGACAGCCCAGCATTTT. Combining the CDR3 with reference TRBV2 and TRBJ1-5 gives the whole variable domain EPEVTQTPSHQVTQMGQEVILRCVPISNHLYFYWYRQILGQKVEFLVSFYNNEISEKSEIFDDQFSVERPDGSNFTLKIRSTKLEDSAMYFCASSGQGTTAQHFGDGTRLSIL.

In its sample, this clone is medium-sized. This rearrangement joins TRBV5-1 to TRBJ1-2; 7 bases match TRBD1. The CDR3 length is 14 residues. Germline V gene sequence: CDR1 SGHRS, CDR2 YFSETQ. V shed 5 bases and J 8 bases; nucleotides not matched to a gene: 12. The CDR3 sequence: CASSSDRDILGYTF. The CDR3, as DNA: TGCGCCAGCAGTTCCGACAGGGACATACTCGGCTACACCTTC.

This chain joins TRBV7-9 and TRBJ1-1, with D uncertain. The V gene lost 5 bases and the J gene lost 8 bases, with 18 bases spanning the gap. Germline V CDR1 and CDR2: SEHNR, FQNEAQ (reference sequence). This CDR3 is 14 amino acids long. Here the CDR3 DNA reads TGTGCCAGCAGCACAGAGCGTGTTACGAGAGAAGCTTTCTTT. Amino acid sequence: CASSTERVTREAFF.

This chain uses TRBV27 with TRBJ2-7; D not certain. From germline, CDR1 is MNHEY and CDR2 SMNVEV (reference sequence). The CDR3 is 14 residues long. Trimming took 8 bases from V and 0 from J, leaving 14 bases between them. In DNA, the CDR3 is TGTGCCAGCTGCTGGACCGTCAGCTCCTACGAGCAGTACTTC. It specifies CASCWTVSSYEQYF.

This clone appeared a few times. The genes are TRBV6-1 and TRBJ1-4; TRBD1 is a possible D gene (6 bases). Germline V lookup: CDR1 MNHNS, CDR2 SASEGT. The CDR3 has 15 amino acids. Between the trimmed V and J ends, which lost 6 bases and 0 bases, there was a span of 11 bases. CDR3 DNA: TGTGCCAGCAGCGAGGACAGTGCAACTAATGAAAAACTGTTTTTT. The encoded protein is CASSEDSATNEKLFF.

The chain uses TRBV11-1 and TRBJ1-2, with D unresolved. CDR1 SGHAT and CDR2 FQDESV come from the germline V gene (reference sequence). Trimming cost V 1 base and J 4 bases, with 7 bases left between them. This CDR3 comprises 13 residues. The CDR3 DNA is TGTGCCAGCAGCTTAGAGACGGCCTATGGCTACACCTTC. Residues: CASSLETAYGYTF.

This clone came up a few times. For the CDR3, the DNA is TGTGCCAGCACCACGTCCAGTCAGCCCCAGCATTTT. This encodes CASTTSSQPQHF. The chain links TRBV28 to TRBJ1-5; D is undetermined. The length of the CDR3 is 12 residues. V lost 7 bases, J lost 6 bases, and 10 bases lay in between. CDR1 is MDHEN and CDR2 is SYDVKM in the germline V gene.

CDR3 nucleotide sequence: TGTGCCAGCAGCTCCCTTAGCGGGATCTCCTACGAGCAGTACTTC. This translates into CASSSLSGISYEQYF. The gene calls are TRBV7-9 and TRBJ2-7; 8 nucleotides agree with TRBD2. Looked up from germline, CDR1 is SEHNR and CDR2 is FQNEAQ (reference sequence). CDR3 length: 15 residues. The trim removed 4 bases at V and 0 bases at J, leaving 5 bases unmatched.

CDR3 region: CASSLEVGNYEQYF. CDR3 in DNA: TGTGCCAGCAGCTTAGAGGTGGGAAACTACGAGCAGTACTTC. The V and J genes are TRBV7-2 and TRBJ2-7; D remains ambiguous. V lost 1 base and J 3 bases, leaving 10 bases between the germline ends. The CDR3 loop spans 14 amino acids. Germline V gene data show CDR1 as SGHTA and CDR2 as FQGNSA.